Listed below are T cell receptor beta chains from one sample, sequenced in a study of blood T cell repertoires in COVID-19. Some clones are missing from TCRdb's copy, which holds only in-frame ones; the method was immunoSEQ multiplex PCR. Of 140,000 or so clones listed, 65% to 80% are singletons. Sequencing was carried out using peripheral blood. Receptors originate from a man aged 55 to 70 with acute or convalescent COVID-19. The conserved cysteine and the conserved F or W are not part of the CDR3 here.

J gene | V gene | CDR3 protein
TRBJ2-7 | TRBV4-1 | ASSLRGQASYEQY
TRBJ1-2 | TRBV5-6 | ASSLDGIPYGYT
TRBJ1-4 | TRBV15 | ATSTGLKGREKLF
TRBJ2-1 | TRBV28 | ASSTGTGGWDEQF
TRBJ2-1 | TRBV7-3 | ASSLRRDSEQF
TRBJ2-7 | TRBV4-1 | ASSQSLSGAAAYEQY
TRBJ2-5 | TRBV19 | ASSTGQGWVETQY
TRBJ2-1 | TRBV7-7 | ASSLDLYNEQF
TRBJ2-1 | TRBV5-1 | ASSFWTSGSSYNEQF
TRBJ1-1 | TRBV6-2/TRBV6-3 | ASSYVPGDQGEAF
TRBJ2-7 | TRBV6-2/TRBV6-3 | ASSRTGFEQY
TRBJ2-5 | TRBV7-8 | ASSLGLAGETQY
TRBJ1-1 | TRBV11-2 | ASSVRQGSGPQAF
TRBJ2-1 | TRBV19 | ASSTSGTGNYYEQF
TRBJ1-1 | TRBV12-3/TRBV12-4 | ASRERQSEAF
TRBJ2-1 | TRBV3-1/TRBV3-2 | ASSQEGSGVYNEQF
TRBJ2-3 | TRBV6-5 | ASSYTQGQTQY
TRBJ2-7 | TRBV6-5 | ASSYSGNSYEQY
TRBJ1-5 | TRBV27 | ASSYRGYNQPQH
TRBJ1-1 | TRBV5-6 | ASRGTRNTEAF
TRBJ2-1 | TRBV3-1/TRBV3-2 | ASSQPSGLRHNEQF
TRBJ2-2 | TRBV5-1 | ASSATRSPGELF
TRBJ2-1 | TRBV5-4 | ASSQLPGNEQF
TRBJ1-3 | TRBV6-6 | ASSSGGQISGNTIY
TRBJ2-1 | TRBV11-3 | ASTSGNEDEQF
TRBJ2-7 | TRBV10-1 | ASSGGQGLLGYEQY
TRBJ1-2 | TRBV11-2 | ASSFGTNNYGYT
TRBJ2-1 | TRBV9 | ASSPLGASYNEQF